The present T cell receptor beta chain was sequenced within a study of tumor-infiltrating lymphocytes in localized non-small cell lung cancer. About the study: Patients included smokers and never-smokers with various histologies, some sampled after neoadjuvant chemotherapy. From each patient, both tumor and uninvolved lung, non-adjacent to tumor, were sampled. Study results and caveats: Higher tumor T cell infiltration than in uninvolved lung was supported by TCRbeta sequencing. Tumor T-cell fraction was not associated with recurrence-free survival.

Comment on this clone: The antigen remains unidentified.

This table comes from immunoSEQ multiplex PCR, and its TCRdb copy is limited to in-frame clones, with some not included. Here the sample spans over 9,000 clones, 84% being singletons. CDR3 length: 14 amino acids. CDR1 MNHNS and CDR2 SASEGT come from the germline V gene. The V and J ends lost 3 bases and 8 bases, in that order; junction bases with no gene match: 4. The sequenced material came from lung tumor tissue. The chain employs TRBV6-1 and TRBJ1-2, with 12 positions matching TRBD1. The source is a human donor with non-small cell lung cancer. CDR3 residues: CASSEGQGAGGYTF. The DNA for the CDR3 is TGTGCCAGCAGTGAGGGACAGGGGGCCGGAGGCTACACCTTC.